Listed below are T cell receptor beta chains from one sample, sequenced in a study of T-cell memory formation after mild COVID-19. Each CDR3 protein gets one entry after TCRdb re-called the 5' RACE reads with MiXCR. The sample has about 240,000 distinct CDR3 sequences; roughly 10% are singletons. Material for sequencing was PBMCs or a T cell subset sorted from them (not recorded which). The receptors come from a man aged 18 to 29 who had mild COVID-19 (a few samples of this study predate the infection). Cell type and time point are not known. The CDR3 runs from the conserved cysteine through the conserved F or W. The D gene is left open where the match is weak.

>TRBJ1-5|TRBV10-3|TRBD1
CAISSQGARSNQPQHF
>TRBJ2-7|TRBV6-5|.
CASRSFYDSEQYF
>TRBJ2-5|TRBV5-6|.
CASSLGRPGETQYF
>TRBJ1-3|TRBV4-1|.
CASREQDLIHSGNTIYF
>TRBJ2-7|TRBV5-1|.
CASSHGGGRSYEQYF
>TRBJ2-2|TRBV4-3|TRBD2
CASSQAGRGVGTGELFF
>TRBJ1-6|TRBV20-1|.
CSASPGQNSPLHF
>TRBJ1-2|TRBV7-2|.
CASSSGGGANYGYTF
>TRBJ1-5|TRBV19|.
CASSDSHNQPQHF
>TRBJ2-3|TRBV7-8|.
CASSGPLTATSTDTQYF
>TRBJ1-1|TRBV28|.
CASSLNTMNTEAFF
>TRBJ2-3|TRBV6-5|.
CASSPGTGTDTQYF
>TRBJ1-1|TRBV5-1|TRBD1
CASSWDRYTEAFF
>TRBJ1-2|TRBV4-2|TRBD1
CASSQDLRGDSYGYTF
>TRBJ2-2|TRBV7-9|.
CASSPPVGANGGELFF
>TRBJ2-1|TRBV4-1|TRBD2
CASSLAGTSYNEQFF
>TRBJ1-4|TRBV5-1|.
CASSLEHFVGEKLFF
>TRBJ1-1|TRBV29-1|TRBD1
CSVRTTGVNTEAFF
>TRBJ2-7|TRBV29-1|.
CSADGTGEQYF
>TRBJ1-3|TRBV12-3/TRBV12-4|.
CASTGAPDTIYF
>TRBJ2-1|TRBV7-9|TRBD2
CATPREENYNEQFF
>TRBJ1-1|TRBV18|.
CASSPPGALEAFF
>TRBJ2-5|TRBV6-2/TRBV6-3|.
CASSYGLGSTETQYF
>TRBJ2-1|TRBV5-1|TRBD2
CASSETGLDSYNEQFF
>TRBJ2-4|TRBV12-3/TRBV12-4|.
CASSDKTVQYF
>TRBJ1-2|TRBV19|.
CASSIQDRYGYTF
>TRBJ2-3|TRBV14|.
CASSLRRGFGTDTQYF
>TRBJ2-1|TRBV20-1|.
CSVVSFTYNEQFF
>TRBJ2-2|TRBV10-3|.
CAISEMTTNTGELFF
>TRBJ1-5|TRBV6-6|.
CASVGGYNQPQHF
>TRBJ2-5|TRBV4-2|TRBD2
CASSLGLVETQYF
>TRBJ1-1|TRBV7-9|.
CASSLSQANTEAFF
>TRBJ2-7|TRBV5-5|.
CASGPQEPYEQYF
>TRBJ2-3|TRBV4-3|TRBD2
CASSQDPAGGRADTQYF
>TRBJ2-1|TRBV12-3/TRBV12-4|.
CASSWGHRDEQFF
>TRBJ1-1|TRBV18|.
CASSPREEGEAFF
>TRBJ2-5|TRBV7-3|TRBD2
CASSNGGAGQTQYF
>TRBJ2-3|TRBV5-1|.
CASSLTGRSITDTQYF
>TRBJ1-3|TRBV7-9|.
CASSLVPVTGNTIYF
>TRBJ2-5|TRBV4-1|.
CASSQGPGYPQETQYF
>TRBJ1-1|TRBV12-3/TRBV12-4|.
CASSLADTEAFF
>TRBJ2-3|TRBV28|.
CAIQPGSTDTQYF
>TRBJ1-1|TRBV10-3|.
CAISWGDTEAFF
>TRBJ2-5|TRBV30|.
CAWSVGPETQYF
>TRBJ2-7|TRBV27|TRBD2
CASSSLAGASYEQYF
>TRBJ2-5|TRBV7-8|TRBD1
CASSLEGQGKETQYF
>TRBJ2-7|TRBV6-5|.
CASSYSRLLSYEQYF
>TRBJ1-2|TRBV6-5|TRBD1
CASSRTGYGGYTF
>TRBJ2-7|TRBV4-3|.
CASSQDRLLQQYF
>TRBJ1-1|TRBV5-1|.
CASRLLEGNTEAFF
>TRBJ2-1|TRBV5-1|.
CASSLAQAIYNEQFF
>TRBJ2-7|TRBV20-1|.
CSARNRSYSYEQYF
>TRBJ1-1|TRBV5-1|.
CASSLPPPNTEAFF
>TRBJ2-7|TRBV7-2|.
CASSFGADYEQYF
>TRBJ2-5|TRBV18|.
CASSPSSGTTETQYF